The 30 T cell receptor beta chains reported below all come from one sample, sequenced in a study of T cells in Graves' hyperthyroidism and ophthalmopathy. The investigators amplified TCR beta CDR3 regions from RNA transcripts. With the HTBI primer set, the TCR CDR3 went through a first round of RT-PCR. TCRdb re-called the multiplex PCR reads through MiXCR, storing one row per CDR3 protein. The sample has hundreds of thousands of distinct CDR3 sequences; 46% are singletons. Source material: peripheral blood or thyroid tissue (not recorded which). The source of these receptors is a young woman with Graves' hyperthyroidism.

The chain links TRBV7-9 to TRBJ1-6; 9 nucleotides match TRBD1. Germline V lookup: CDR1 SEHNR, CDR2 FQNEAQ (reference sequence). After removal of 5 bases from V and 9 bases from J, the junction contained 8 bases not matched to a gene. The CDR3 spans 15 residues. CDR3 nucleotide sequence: TGTGCCAGCAGCGCACGGACAGGGGCGGCTTCACCCCTCCACTTT. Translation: CASSARTGAASPLHF.

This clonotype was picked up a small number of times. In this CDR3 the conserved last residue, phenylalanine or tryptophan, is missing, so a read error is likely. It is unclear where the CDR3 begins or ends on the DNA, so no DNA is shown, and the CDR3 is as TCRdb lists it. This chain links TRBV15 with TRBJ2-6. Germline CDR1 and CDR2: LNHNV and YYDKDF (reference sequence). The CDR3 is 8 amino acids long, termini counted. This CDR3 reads CATSRDRL.

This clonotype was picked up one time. The CDR3 DNA reads as TGTGCCAGCACCTGGACAGGGCGGGGCGGGGAGCTGTTTTTT. Amino acids: CASTWTGRGGELFF. The chain combines TRBV2 with TRBJ2-2, with TRBD1 identical over 8 bases. Germline values: CDR1 SNHLY, CDR2 FYNNEI. The CDR3 is 14 residues long. Trimming cost V 7 bases and J 7 bases; bases outside gene matches: 8.

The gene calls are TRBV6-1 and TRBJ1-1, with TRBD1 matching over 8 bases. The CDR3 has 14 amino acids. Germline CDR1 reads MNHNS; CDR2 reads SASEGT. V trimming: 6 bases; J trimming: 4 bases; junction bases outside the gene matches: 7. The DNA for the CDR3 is TGTGCCAGCAGCTCAGGGGGCGTTGGCACTGAAGCTTTCTTT. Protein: CASSSGGVGTEAFF.

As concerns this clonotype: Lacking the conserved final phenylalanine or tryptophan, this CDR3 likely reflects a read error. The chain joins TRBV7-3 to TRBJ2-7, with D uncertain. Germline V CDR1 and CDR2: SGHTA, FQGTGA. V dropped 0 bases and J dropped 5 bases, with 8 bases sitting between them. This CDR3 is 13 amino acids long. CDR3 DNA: TGTGCCAGCAGCTTAACCAGCGTGAACGAGCAGTACTAC. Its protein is CASSLTSVNEQYY.

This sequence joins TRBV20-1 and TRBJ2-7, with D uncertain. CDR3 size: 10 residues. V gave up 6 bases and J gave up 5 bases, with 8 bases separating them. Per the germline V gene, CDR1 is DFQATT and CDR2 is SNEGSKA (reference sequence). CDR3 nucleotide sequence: TGCAGTGCGCAGAAAAACGAGCAGTACTTC. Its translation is CSAQKNEQYF.

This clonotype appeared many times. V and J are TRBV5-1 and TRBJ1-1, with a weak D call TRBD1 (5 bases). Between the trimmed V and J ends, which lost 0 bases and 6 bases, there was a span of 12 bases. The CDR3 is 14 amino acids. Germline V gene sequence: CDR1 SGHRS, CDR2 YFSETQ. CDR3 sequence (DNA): TGCGCCAGCAGCTTGGCGGTGACGGGGGCTGAAGCTTTCTTT. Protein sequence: CASSLAVTGAEAFF.

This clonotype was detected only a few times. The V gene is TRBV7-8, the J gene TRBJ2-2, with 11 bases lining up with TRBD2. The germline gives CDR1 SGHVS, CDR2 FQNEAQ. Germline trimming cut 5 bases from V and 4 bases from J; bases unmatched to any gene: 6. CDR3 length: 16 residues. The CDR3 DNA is TGTGCCAGCAGCACCTCTAGCGGGAGGCTCACCGGGGAGCTGTTTTTT. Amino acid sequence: CASSTSSGRLTGELFF.

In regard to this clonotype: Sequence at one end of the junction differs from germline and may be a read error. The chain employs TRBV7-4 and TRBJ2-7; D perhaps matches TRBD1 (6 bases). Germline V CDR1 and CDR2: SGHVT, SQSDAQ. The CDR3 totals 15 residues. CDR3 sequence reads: CASSVALGHSYEQYF. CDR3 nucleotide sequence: TGTGCCAGCAGCGTAGCTTTGGGACACTCCTACGAGCAGTACTTC.

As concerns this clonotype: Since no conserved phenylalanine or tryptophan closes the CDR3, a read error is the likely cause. In nucleotides, the CDR3 is TGTGCCATGACCGGGACTAAAGCTAACTATGGCTACACCTAC. Encoded protein: CAMTGTKANYGYTY. This chain uses TRBV7-9 with TRBJ1-2; tentative D call: TRBD1 (5 bases). CDR3 length: 14 amino acids. Germline loops: CDR1 SEHNR, CDR2 FQNEAQ (reference sequence). Trimming stripped 10 bases from V and 0 bases from J, with 15 bases between.

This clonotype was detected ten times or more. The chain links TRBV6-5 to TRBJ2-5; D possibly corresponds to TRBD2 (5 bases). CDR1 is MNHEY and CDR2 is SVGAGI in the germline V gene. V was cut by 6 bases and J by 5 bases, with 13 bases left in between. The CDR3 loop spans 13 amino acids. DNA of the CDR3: TGTGCCAGCAGCTTGAGAAGAGGGGAGACCCAGTACTTC. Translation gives CASSLRRGETQYF.

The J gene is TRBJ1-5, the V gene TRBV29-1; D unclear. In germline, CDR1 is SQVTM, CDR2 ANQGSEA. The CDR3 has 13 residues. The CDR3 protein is CSLLGSHNQPQHF. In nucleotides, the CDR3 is TGCAGTTTATTGGGGTCTCACAATCAGCCCCAGCATTTT.

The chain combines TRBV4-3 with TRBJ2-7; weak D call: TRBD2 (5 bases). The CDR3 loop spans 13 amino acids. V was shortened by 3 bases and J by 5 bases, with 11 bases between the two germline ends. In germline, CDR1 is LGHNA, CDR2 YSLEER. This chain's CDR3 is CASSHGSSDEQYF. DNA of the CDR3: TGCGCCAGCAGCCATGGGAGTAGCGACGAGCAGTACTTC.

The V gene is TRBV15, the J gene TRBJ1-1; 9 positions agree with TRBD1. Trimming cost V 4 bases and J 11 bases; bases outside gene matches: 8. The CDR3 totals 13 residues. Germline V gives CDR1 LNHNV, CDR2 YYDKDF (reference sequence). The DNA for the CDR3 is TGTGCCACCAGCAACGTAGGACAGGGGTCCGCTTTCTTT. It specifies CATSNVGQGSAFF.

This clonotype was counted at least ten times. The CDR3 sequence is CASSSDGNNSPLHF. The CDR3 DNA reads TGTGCCAGCAGTTCGGATGGGAATAATTCACCCCTCCACTTT. This chain links TRBV2 with TRBJ1-6; no clear D. This CDR3 spans 14 amino acids. Per germline, CDR1 SNHLY and CDR2 FYNNEI. Deletions cut 5 bases from V and 5 bases from J, with 10 bases between. The whole variable domain, remainder taken from reference TRBV2 and TRBJ1-6, is EPEVTQTPSHQVTQMGQEVILRCVPISNHLYFYWYRQILGQKVEFLVSFYNNEISEKSEIFDDQFSVERPDGSNFTLKIRSTKLEDSAMYFCASSSDGNNSPLHFGNGTRLTVT.

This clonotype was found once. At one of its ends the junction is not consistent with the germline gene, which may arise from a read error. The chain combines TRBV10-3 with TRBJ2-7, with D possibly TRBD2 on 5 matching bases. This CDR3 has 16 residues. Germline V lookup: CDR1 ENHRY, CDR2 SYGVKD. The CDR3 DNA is TGTGCCAGCAGTTCCCCCCCTACGGGATCATCCTACGAGCAGTACTTC. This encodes CASSSPPTGSSYEQYF.

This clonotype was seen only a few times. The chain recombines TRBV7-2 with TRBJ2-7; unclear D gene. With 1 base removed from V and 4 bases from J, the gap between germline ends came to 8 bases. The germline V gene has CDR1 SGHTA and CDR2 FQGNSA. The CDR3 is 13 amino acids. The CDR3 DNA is TGTGCCAGCAGCTTAGGAGGCTGGTACGAGCAGTACTTC. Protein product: CASSLGGWYEQYF.

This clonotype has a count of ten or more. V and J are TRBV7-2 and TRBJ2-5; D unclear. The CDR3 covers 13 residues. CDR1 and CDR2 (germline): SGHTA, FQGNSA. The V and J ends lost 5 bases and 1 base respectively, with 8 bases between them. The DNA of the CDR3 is TGTGCCAGCAGCGAGGACGTCCAAGAGACCCAGTACTTC. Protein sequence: CASSEDVQETQYF. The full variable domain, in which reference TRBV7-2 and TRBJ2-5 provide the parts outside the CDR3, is GAGVSQSPSNKVTEKGKDVELRCDPISGHTALYWYRQSLGQGLEFLIYFQGNSAPDKSGLPSDRFSAERTGGSVSTLTIQRTQQEDSAVYLCASSEDVQETQYFGPGTRLLVL.

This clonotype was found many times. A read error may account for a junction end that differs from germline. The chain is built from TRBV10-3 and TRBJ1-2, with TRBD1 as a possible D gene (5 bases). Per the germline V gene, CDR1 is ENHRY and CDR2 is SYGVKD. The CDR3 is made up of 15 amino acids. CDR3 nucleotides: TGTGCCAGCAGTGAATCGACAGTAGCTAACTATGGCTACACCTTC. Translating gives CASSESTVANYGYTF.

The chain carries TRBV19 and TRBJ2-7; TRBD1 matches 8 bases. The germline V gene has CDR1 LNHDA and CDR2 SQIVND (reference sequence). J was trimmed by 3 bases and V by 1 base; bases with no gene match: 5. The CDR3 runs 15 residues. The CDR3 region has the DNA TGTGCCAGTAGTATAGGGACAGGGCCCGTCTACGAGCAGTACTTC. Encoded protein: CASSIGTGPVYEQYF.

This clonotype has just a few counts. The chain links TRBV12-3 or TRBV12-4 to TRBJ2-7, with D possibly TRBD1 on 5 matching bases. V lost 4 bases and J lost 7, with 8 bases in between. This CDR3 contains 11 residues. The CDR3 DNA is TGTGCCAGCAGTTCCCGGACAGAGCAGTACTTC. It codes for CASSSRTEQYF.

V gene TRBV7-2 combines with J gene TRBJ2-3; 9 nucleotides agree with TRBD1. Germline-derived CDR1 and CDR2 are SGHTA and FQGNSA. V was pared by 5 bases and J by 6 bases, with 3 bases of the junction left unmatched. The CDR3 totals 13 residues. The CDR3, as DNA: TGTGCCAGCAGCGGGACAGGGATGGATACGCAGTATTTT. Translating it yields CASSGTGMDTQYF.

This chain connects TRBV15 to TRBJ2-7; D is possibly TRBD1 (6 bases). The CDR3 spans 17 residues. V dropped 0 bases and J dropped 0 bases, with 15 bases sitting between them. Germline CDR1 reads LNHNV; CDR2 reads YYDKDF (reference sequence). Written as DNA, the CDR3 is TGTGCCACCAGCAGAGATATCGAACAGGGCTACTCCTACGAGCAGTACTTC. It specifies CATSRDIEQGYSYEQYF.

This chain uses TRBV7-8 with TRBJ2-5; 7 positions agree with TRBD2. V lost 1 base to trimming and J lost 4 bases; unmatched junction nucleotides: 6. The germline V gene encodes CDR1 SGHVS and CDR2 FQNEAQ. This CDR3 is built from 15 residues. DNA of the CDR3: TGTGCCAGCAGCTTAGGGCCTAGCGGTCGAGAGACCCAGTACTTC. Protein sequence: CASSLGPSGRETQYF.

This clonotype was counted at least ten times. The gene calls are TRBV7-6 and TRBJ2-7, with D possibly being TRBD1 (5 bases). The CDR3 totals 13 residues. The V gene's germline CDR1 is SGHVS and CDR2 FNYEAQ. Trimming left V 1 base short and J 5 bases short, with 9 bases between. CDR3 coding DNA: TGTGCCAGCAGCTTAGGGACACTCGACGAGCAGTACTTC. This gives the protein CASSLGTLDEQYF.

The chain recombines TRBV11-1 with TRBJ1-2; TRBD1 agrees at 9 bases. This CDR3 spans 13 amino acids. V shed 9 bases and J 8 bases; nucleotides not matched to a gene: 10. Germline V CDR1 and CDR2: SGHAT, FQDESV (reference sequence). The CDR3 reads CASESGTGRGYTF. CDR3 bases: TGTGCCAGTGAGTCCGGGACAGGGAGAGGCTACACCTTC. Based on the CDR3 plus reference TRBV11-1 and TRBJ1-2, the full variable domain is EAEVAQSPRYKITEKSQAVAFWCDPISGHATLYWYRQILGQGPELLVQFQDESVVDDSQLPKDRFSAERLKGVDSTLKIQPAELGDSAMYLCASESGTGRGYTFGSGTRLTVV.

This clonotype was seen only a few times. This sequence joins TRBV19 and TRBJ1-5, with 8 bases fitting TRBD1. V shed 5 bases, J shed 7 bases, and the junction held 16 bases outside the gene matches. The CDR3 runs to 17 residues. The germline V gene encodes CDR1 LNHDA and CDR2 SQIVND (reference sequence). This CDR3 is CASSLGPTGVARQPQHF. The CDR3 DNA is TGTGCCAGTAGTCTCGGACCGACAGGGGTGGCCCGACAGCCCCAGCATTTT.

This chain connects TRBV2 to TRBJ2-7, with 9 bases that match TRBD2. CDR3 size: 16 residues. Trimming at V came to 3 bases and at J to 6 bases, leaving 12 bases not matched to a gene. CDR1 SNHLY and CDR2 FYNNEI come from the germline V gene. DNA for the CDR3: TGTGCCAGCAGTGAGTTAGCGGGAGCTGGGTTTGGCGAGCAGTACTTC. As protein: CASSELAGAGFGEQYF.

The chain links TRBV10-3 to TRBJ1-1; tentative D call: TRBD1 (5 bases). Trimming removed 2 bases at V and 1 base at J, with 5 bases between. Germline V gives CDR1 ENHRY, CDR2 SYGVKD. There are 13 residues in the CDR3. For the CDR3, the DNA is TGTGCCATCAGTGAGGACAGGAACACTGAAGCTTTCTTT. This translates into CAISEDRNTEAFF.

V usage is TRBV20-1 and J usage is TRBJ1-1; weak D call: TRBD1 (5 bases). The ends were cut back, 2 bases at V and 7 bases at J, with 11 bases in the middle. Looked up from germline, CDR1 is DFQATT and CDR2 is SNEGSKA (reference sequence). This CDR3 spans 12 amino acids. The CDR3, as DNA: TGCAGTGCTAGAACCAAACAGGTTGAAGCTTTCTTT. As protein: CSARTKQVEAFF.